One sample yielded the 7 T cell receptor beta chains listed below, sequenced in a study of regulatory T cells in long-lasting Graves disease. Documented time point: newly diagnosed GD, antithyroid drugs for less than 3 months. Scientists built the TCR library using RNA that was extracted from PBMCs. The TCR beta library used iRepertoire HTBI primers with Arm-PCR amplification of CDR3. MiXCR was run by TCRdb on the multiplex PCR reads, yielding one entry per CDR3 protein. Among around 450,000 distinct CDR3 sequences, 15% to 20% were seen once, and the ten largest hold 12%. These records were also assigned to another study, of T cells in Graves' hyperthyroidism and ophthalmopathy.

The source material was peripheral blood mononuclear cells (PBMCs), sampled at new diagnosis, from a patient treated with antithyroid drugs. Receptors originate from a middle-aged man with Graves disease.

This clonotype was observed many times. The chain's CDR3 is CASSLSASGSSGELFF. DNA for the CDR3: TGTGCCAGCAGTTTATCGGCTAGCGGGAGCTCGGGGGAGCTGTTTTTT. The chain is built from TRBV28 and TRBJ2-2, with TRBD2 matching 10 bases. This CDR3 is built from 16 residues. Germline V CDR1 and CDR2: MDHEN, SYDVKM. Losses at the gene ends were 1 base for V and 8 bases for J; bases not matched to a gene: 7. The full variable domain, completed using reference TRBV28 and TRBJ2-2, is DVKVTQSSRYLVKRTGEKVFLECVQDMDHENMFWYRQDPGLGLRLIYFSYDVKMKEKGDIPEGYSVSREKKERFSLILESASTNQTSMYLCASSLSASGSSGELFFGEGSRLTVL.

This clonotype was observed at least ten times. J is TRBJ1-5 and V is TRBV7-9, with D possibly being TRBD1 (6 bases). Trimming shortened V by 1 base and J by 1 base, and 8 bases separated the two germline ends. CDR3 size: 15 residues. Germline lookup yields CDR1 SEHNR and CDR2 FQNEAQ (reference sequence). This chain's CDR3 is CASSLEGVSNQPQHF. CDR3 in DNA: TGTGCCAGCAGCTTAGAGGGGGTAAGCAATCAGCCCCAGCATTTT. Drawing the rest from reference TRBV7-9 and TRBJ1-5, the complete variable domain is DTGVSQNPRHKITKRGQNVTFRCDPISEHNRLYWYRQTLGQGPEFLTYFQNEAQLEKSRLLSDRFSAERPKGSFSTLEIQRTEQGDSAMYLCASSLEGVSNQPQHFGDGTRLSIL.

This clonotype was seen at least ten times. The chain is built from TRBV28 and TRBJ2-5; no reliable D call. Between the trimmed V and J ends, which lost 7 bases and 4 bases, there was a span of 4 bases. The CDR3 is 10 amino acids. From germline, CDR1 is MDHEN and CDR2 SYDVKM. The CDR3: CASTGETQYF. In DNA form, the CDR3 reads TGTGCCAGCACGGGAGAGACCCAGTACTTC.

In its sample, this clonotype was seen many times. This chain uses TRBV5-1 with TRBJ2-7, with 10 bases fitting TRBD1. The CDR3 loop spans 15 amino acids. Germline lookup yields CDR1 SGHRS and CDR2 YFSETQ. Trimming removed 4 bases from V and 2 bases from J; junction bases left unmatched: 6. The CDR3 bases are TGCGCCAGCAGCGCCGGACAGGGGGACCCCTACGAGCAGTACTTC. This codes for CASSAGQGDPYEQYF.

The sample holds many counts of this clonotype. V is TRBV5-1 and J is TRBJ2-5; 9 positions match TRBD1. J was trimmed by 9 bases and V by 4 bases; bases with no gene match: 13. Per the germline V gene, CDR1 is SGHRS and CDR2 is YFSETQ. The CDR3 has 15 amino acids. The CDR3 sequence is CASSQEQGARLPQYF. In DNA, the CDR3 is TGCGCCAGCAGCCAAGAACAGGGGGCGCGTTTACCCCAGTACTTC.

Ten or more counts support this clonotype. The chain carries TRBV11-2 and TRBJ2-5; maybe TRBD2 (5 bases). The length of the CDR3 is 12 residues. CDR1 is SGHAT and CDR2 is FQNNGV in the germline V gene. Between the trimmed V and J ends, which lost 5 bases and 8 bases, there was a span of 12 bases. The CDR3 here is CASSGGPATQYF. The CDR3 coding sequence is TGTGCCAGCAGCGGAGGCCCGGCCACCCAGTACTTC.

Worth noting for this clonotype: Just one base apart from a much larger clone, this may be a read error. CDR3 protein: CSALGGGQGGF. The CDR3 DNA follows: TGCAGTGCTCTTGGTGGAGGACAGGGGGGCTTC. The chain carries TRBV20-1 and TRBJ2-7, with 10 bases lining up with TRBD1. The CDR3 length is 11 residues. Germline V gene lookup returns CDR1 DFQATT and CDR2 SNEGSKA (reference sequence).